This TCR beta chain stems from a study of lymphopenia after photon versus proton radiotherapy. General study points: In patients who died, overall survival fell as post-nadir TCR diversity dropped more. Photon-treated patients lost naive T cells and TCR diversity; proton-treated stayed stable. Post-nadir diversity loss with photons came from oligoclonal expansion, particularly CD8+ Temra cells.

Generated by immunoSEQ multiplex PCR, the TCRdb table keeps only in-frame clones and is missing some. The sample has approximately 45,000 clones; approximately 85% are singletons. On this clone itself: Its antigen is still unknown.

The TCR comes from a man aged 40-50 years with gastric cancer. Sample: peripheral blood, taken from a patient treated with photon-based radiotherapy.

The CDR3 DNA follows: TGTGCCAGCAGCTTCGACACCGGGGAGCTGTTTTTT. It specifies CASSFDTGELFF. The chain joins TRBV5-4 to TRBJ2-2; no reliable D call. This CDR3 contains 12 residues. Germline assignment: CDR1 SGHNT and CDR2 YYREEE (reference sequence). With 2 bases removed from V and 3 bases from J, the gap between germline ends came to 2 bases.